A single sample is the source of the 6 T cell receptor beta chains below, sequenced in a study of cytomegalovirus exposure and HLA in healthy donors. The PCR was carried out with 60 Vbeta primers and 13 Jbeta primers. Generated by immunoSEQ multiplex PCR, the TCRdb table keeps only in-frame clones and is missing some. The table includes about 170,000 clones, 77% detected once. The sequenced sample consisted of PBMCs. The receptors derive from a woman in her 30s in good health and CMV-seropositive.

The rearrangement uses TRBV19 and TRBJ2-1; 11 nucleotides line up with TRBD1. This CDR3 contains 15 residues. Germline V gene lookup returns CDR1 LNHDA and CDR2 SQIVND (reference sequence). With V trimmed by 3 bases and J by 5 bases, 3 bases remained unmatched. CDR3: CASSMRDRGNNEQFF. The CDR3 nucleotides are TGTGCCAGTAGTATGAGGGACAGGGGGAACAATGAGCAGTTCTTC.

CDR3 sequence: CSGKGTGGLNTEAFF. The DNA for the CDR3 is TGCAGCGGAAAAGGGACAGGGGGCCTAAACACTGAAGCTTTCTTT. The rearrangement uses TRBV29-1 and TRBJ1-1; 12 bases align to TRBD1. Unmatched junction bases numbered 8, after V lost 7 bases and J lost 2 bases. CDR1 and CDR2 from the germline V gene are SQVTM and ANQGSEA. The CDR3 is 15 residues long. The full variable domain, completed using reference TRBV29-1 and TRBJ1-1, is SAVISQKPSRDICQRGTSLTIQCQVDSQVTMMFWYRQQPGQSLTLIATANQGSEATYESGFVIDKFPISRPNLTFSTLTVSNMSPEDSSIYLCSGKGTGGLNTEAFFGQGTRLTVV.

In this sample, this clone turned up a few times. The rearrangement joins TRBV29-1 to TRBJ2-7; 12 bases are shared with TRBD2. Trimming removed 4 bases from V and 2 bases from J; junction bases left unmatched: 6. Germline V gene sequence: CDR1 SQVTM, CDR2 ANQGSEA. The CDR3 length is 15 residues. CDR3 DNA sequence: TGCAGCGTTGTGGGGGGACTAGCGGGCCCCTACGAGCAGTACTTC. This encodes CSVVGGLAGPYEQYF.

V and J are TRBV5-1 and TRBJ2-2; 8 bases match TRBD1. The CDR3 covers 16 residues. Germline V gene sequence: CDR1 SGHRS, CDR2 YFSETQ. The V and J ends lost 4 bases and 2 bases, in that order; junction bases with no gene match: 7. The CDR3 DNA follows: TGCGCCAGCAGCGCCCCAACAGGGGGTAACACCGGGGAGCTGTTTTTT. It codes for CASSAPTGGNTGELFF.

The rearrangement joins TRBV5-6 to TRBJ1-3; D remains unclear. V was clipped by 0 bases and J by 0 bases, with 10 bases between them. The V gene's germline CDR1 is SGHDT and CDR2 YYEEEE. The CDR3 is 16 amino acids. CDR3 loop: CASSLETVPSGNTIYF. The CDR3, as DNA: TGTGCCAGCAGCTTGGAAACAGTTCCCTCTGGAAACACCATATATTTT.

This clone was counted a few times. This sequence joins TRBV6-4 and TRBJ1-2; D not resolved. Germline values: CDR1 MRHNA, CDR2 SNTAGT. The ends were cut back, 0 bases at V and 4 bases at J, with 12 bases in the middle. The CDR3 is 15 residues long. CDR3 in amino acids: CASSDSLFGGYGYTF. Written as DNA, the CDR3 is TGTGCCAGCAGTGACTCTCTTTTCGGTGGCTATGGCTACACCTTC.